A selection of T cell receptor beta chains follows, all from one sample in a study of shared clonotypes between healthy human individuals. The protocol was immunoSEQ multiplex PCR, while the TCRdb copy is restricted to in-frame clones and leaves out a portion. This sample has fewer than 700,000 clones, with about 95% found just once. The sequenced sample consisted of naive CD8+ T cells sorted from blood. These receptor sequences come from a young woman in good health. Both conserved end residues are part of each CDR3. D genes are given only for firm matches. The listing skips clone size in some rows; elsewhere it reads once, few, many or a size class.

clone_size,j_call,d_call,v_call,cdr3_nt,cdr3_aa
NA,TRBJ2-1,TRBD2,TRBV2,TGTGCCAGCAGTGAAGCTGTACGGGACTACAACAATGAGCAGTTCTTC,CASSEAVRDYNNEQFF
NA,TRBJ2-7,NA,TRBV2,TGTGCCAGCAATTGGCAGGGTGATCACGAGCAGTACTTC,CASNWQGDHEQYF
NA,TRBJ2-2,NA,TRBV19,TGTGCCAGCGTCCCCGATGCGAGAGGGGAGCTGTTTTTT,CASVPDARGELFF
NA,TRBJ2-5,TRBD1,TRBV6-5,TGTGCCAGCAGTCCGGACAGGGGGCGTAGGGAGACCCAGTACTTC,CASSPDRGRRETQYF
NA,TRBJ2-7,TRBD1,TRBV2,TGTGCCAGCAGGACCGGGACAGGGTTCGAGCAGTACTTC,CASRTGTGFEQYF
NA,TRBJ2-3,TRBD2,TRBV27,TGTGCCAGCAGTTTGCTAGCGGGAGGGCCCGTCACAGATACGCAGTATTTT,CASSLLAGGPVTDTQYF
NA,TRBJ2-7,NA,TRBV10-3,TGTGCCATCTCGGAGGTAGGGCGGAATTACGAGCAGTACTTC,CAISEVGRNYEQYF
NA,TRBJ1-2,NA,TRBV7-8,TGTGCCAGCAGCGAAACGGAGGGAAACGACTACTACACCTTC,CASSETEGNDYYTF
once,TRBJ2-7,NA,TRBV19,TGTGCCAGTAGTATCTCGGTAGGCTACGAGCAGTACTTC,CASSISVGYEQYF
NA,TRBJ2-3,TRBD2,TRBV7-2,TGTGCCAGCAGCTTTGATAGCGGGGAAGGAGATACGCAGTATTTT,CASSFDSGEGDTQYF
once,TRBJ2-1,NA,TRBV2,TGTGCCAGCAGTGAAGCTGGGGCTAGCGTTAGTGACAATGAGCAGTTCTTC,CASSEAGASVSDNEQFF
NA,TRBJ2-1,NA,TRBV27,TGTGCCAGCAGTTTATTTATGTACAATGAGCAGTTCTTC,CASSLFMYNEQFF
few,TRBJ1-1,NA,TRBV10-3,TGTGCCATCAGTGAGTCTTTGAGCACTGAAGCTTTCTTT,CAISESLSTEAFF
NA,TRBJ2-1,NA,TRBV11-2,TGTGCCAGCAGCTTAGGCCCCCACAGGTTCCTCTCCTACAATGAGCAGTTCTTC,CASSLGPHRFLSYNEQFF
NA,TRBJ1-1,NA,TRBV28,TGTGCCAGCAGTTCTTCACTGAACACTGAAGCTTTCTTT,CASSSSLNTEAFF
NA,TRBJ2-7,NA,TRBV5-4,TGTGCCAGCAGCCAAGATCGAGTAGGGGTCTACGAGCAGTACTTC,CASSQDRVGVYEQYF
NA,TRBJ2-1,NA,TRBV5-1,TGCGCCAGCAGCTTTGGGGGGAATGAGCAGTTCTTC,CASSFGGNEQFF
NA,TRBJ2-7,NA,TRBV5-6,TGTGCCAGCAGCATTGGCTGGGCAGGGACGGGGGAGCAGTACTTC,CASSIGWAGTGEQYF
NA,TRBJ1-5,NA,TRBV15,TGTGCCACCAGCAGAGATGGCATCAATCAGCCCCAGCATTTT,CATSRDGINQPQHF
NA,TRBJ2-2,NA,TRBV28,TGTGCCAGCAGCCTTAGGACCACCGGGGAGCTGTTTTTT,CASSLRTTGELFF
NA,TRBJ1-5,TRBD1,TRBV10-2,TGCGCCAGCAGCCCAGGGGGCGATCAGCCCCAGCATTTT,CASSPGGDQPQHF
NA,TRBJ1-1,TRBD1,TRBV19,TGTGCCAGTAGCTTAACCGGGACAGGGATGAACACTGAAGCTTTCTTT,CASSLTGTGMNTEAFF
NA,TRBJ2-6,NA,TRBV6-1,TGTGCCAGCAGTGCCTACCAGGGTAATCTCCACTCTGGGGCCAACGTCCTGACTTTC,CASSAYQGNLHSGANVLTF
NA,TRBJ1-2,TRBD1,TRBV27,TGTGCCAGCAGTATCACAGGGGGCGACTATGGCTACACCTTC,CASSITGGDYGYTF
NA,TRBJ2-1,TRBD1,TRBV29-1,TGCAGCGCTCGGACAGGGCGGGATGAGCAGTTCTTC,CSARTGRDEQFF
few,TRBJ2-2,NA,TRBV19,TGTGCCAGTAGTTCACGGGCTCCCGGGGAGCTGTTTTTT,CASSSRAPGELFF
NA,TRBJ2-7,NA,TRBV20-1,TGCACCCAAGAGAGGGCGAACGAGCAGTACTTC,CTQERANEQYF
NA,TRBJ1-3,TRBD1,TRBV2,TGTGCCAGCAGCCGCGGGACAGGGCGCTCTGGAAACACCATATATTTT,CASSRGTGRSGNTIYF
NA,TRBJ2-3,NA,TRBV15,TGTGCCACCAGCAGAGATAGGGCAGGGGGCACAGATACGCAGTATTTT,CATSRDRAGGTDTQYF
NA,TRBJ2-2,TRBD1,TRBV5-1,TGCGCCAGCACCGTCGGACAGGGGAACACCGGGGAGCTGTTTTTT,CASTVGQGNTGELFF
NA,TRBJ1-5,NA,TRBV27,TGTGCCAGCAGTTTTAAGGGATATAGCAATCAGCCCCAGCATTTT,CASSFKGYSNQPQHF
NA,TRBJ1-1,NA,TRBV28,TGTGCCAGCAGCCCCGCCTTCTTGGAGGCCCCTGAAGCTTTCTTT,CASSPAFLEAPEAFF
NA,TRBJ2-3,TRBD2,TRBV12-5,TGTGCTAGTGGTTTGGGACTAGCGGAAAGCACAGATACGCAGTATTTT,CASGLGLAESTDTQYF
NA,TRBJ2-2,TRBD1,TRBV28,TGTGCCAGCACCCTGACAGGGTCAGGCGGGGAGCTGTTTTTT,CASTLTGSGGELFF
once,TRBJ2-7,NA,TRBV9,TGTGCCAGCGATAGCGGAGGTACCGAGCAGTACTTC,CASDSGGTEQYF
NA,TRBJ1-1,NA,TRBV10-3,TGTGCCATTTCGGCAGGGGATACTGAAGCTTTCTTT,CAISAGDTEAFF
NA,TRBJ1-4,NA,TRBV19,TGTGCCAGTAAATTGGCGGCAACTAATGAAAAACTGTTTTTT,CASKLAATNEKLFF
NA,TRBJ1-4,TRBD1,TRBV9,TGTGCCAGCAGGGGACAGGGGAGTGAAAAACTGTTTTTT,CASRGQGSEKLFF
NA,TRBJ2-2,NA,TRBV29-1,TGCAGCGTTGTATCCCCGACAGGTGTGGCCGGGGAGCTGTTTTTT,CSVVSPTGVAGELFF
NA,TRBJ1-4,TRBD1,TRBV28,TGTGCCAGCAGTTTCAGGGGGCCCAATGAAAAACTGTTTTTT,CASSFRGPNEKLFF
NA,TRBJ1-2,NA,TRBV11-2,TGTGCCAGCATAGGCTCGCAGGGGTTTTATGGCTACACCTTC,CASIGSQGFYGYTF
NA,TRBJ1-4,TRBD1,TRBV27,TGTGCCAGCAGTTTTCTAGGGGGCAGTGAAAAACTGTTTTTT,CASSFLGGSEKLFF